Following are 9 T cell receptor beta chains from one sample sequenced in a study of early T cells in non-severe SARS-CoV-2 infection (dated by TCRdb to about 2021). Preparation of the library involved 5' RACE. TCRdb shows the sequencer as NextSeq 500. In-frame beta chains were kept once TCRdb had trimmed the public reads at Q25 with fastp and called clones with MiXCR. Here each entry gathers all rows of one CDR3 protein and keeps the most common genes and DNA. The sample table contains about 48,000 distinct CDR3 sequences; only one count was recorded for more than 6.5% of them. The ten largest clonotypes hold 5.8% of the sample. The sample taken for sequencing was whole blood. The receptors derive from an adult who was a healthcare worker with PCR-confirmed SARS-CoV-2 infection or an uninfected control (not recorded which).

This clonotype was seen more than once but under ten times. The chain employs TRBV10-3 and TRBJ2-7; D gene unclear. V lost 3 bases to trimming and J lost 3 bases, with 15 bases between them. Germline V gives CDR1 ENHRY, CDR2 SYGVKD. This CDR3 region has 15 residues. The CDR3, as DNA: TGTGCCATCAGTGACCCCAGCAGGCGGAACTACGAGCAGTACTTC. Translated, it gives CAISDPSRRNYEQYF.

This clonotype has ten or more counts. DNA for the CDR3: TGTGCCAGTAGTACGAAAAAGGACAGGGCCCCTTGGTCCTACAATGAGCAGTTCTTC. Amino acid sequence: CASSTKKDRAPWSYNEQFF. The chain employs TRBV19 and TRBJ2-1; 8 nucleotides match TRBD1. J gave up 1 base and V 4 bases, and 15 bases lay outside the gene matches. CDR1 LNHDA and CDR2 SQIVND come from the germline V gene (reference sequence). This CDR3 contains 19 residues.

This clonotype was found many times. The chain combines TRBV11-2 with TRBJ2-1, with D unclear. CDR3 length equals 11 residues. The germline CDR1 and CDR2 sequences are SGHAT and FQNNGV. Trimming pared 0 bases from V and 10 bases from J, leaving 4 bases between. The CDR3 spells CASSLEQEQFF. The CDR3 bases are TGTGCCAGCAGCTTAGAACAGGAGCAGTTCTTC.

This clonotype was seen at least ten times. The rearrangement uses TRBV2 and TRBJ2-3, with unresolved D. The CDR3 runs 13 residues. V was cut by 7 bases and J by 6 bases, with 14 bases left in between. The germline CDR1 and CDR2 sequences are SNHLY and FYNNEI. CDR3 coding DNA: TGTGCCAGCACCCGCAGCAGGTCTGATACGCAGTATTTT. It is translated as CASTRSRSDTQYF. The full variable domain, in which reference TRBV2 and TRBJ2-3 provide the parts outside the CDR3, is EPEVTQTPSHQVTQMGQEVILRCVPISNHLYFYWYRQILGQKVEFLVSFYNNEISEKSEIFDDQFSVERPDGSNFTLKIRSTKLEDSAMYFCASTRSRSDTQYFGPGTRLTVL.

The table lists this clonotype with many counts. This chain links TRBV9 with TRBJ2-3; D remains ambiguous. Germline V gene lookup returns CDR1 SGDLS and CDR2 YYNGEE. The V and J ends lost 2 bases and 0 bases respectively, with 7 bases between them. The CDR3 is made up of 14 amino acids. CDR3 DNA sequence: TGTGCCAGCAGCGTGAGTGAGAGCACAGATACGCAGTATTTT. As protein: CASSVSESTDTQYF.

This clonotype was observed at least ten times. V is TRBV11-2 and J is TRBJ2-1, with TRBD2 matching 8 bases. V was pared by 1 base and J by 6 bases, with 5 bases of the junction left unmatched. CDR3 length equals 15 residues. Germline-derived CDR1 and CDR2 are SGHAT and FQNNGV. CDR3: CASSLGGTRVNEQFF. The CDR3 region has the DNA TGTGCCAGCAGCTTAGGAGGGACTAGGGTCAATGAGCAGTTCTTC.

This clonotype turned up a few times. V gene TRBV14 combines with J gene TRBJ2-5, with D maybe TRBD2 (5 bases). The CDR3 extends over 18 amino acids. CDR1 is SGHDN, CDR2 FVKESK, per germline. The V end lost 2 bases, the J end lost 3 bases, and 22 bases lay between the germline ends. The DNA of the CDR3 is TGTGCCAGCAGCCAAACCCCATTGGACGGGGAACTGGAAGAGACCCAGTACTTC. Translating it yields CASSQTPLDGELEETQYF.

In its sample, this clonotype was seen many times. This chain connects TRBV7-9 to TRBJ1-2, with unresolved D. With 4 bases removed from V and 2 bases from J, the gap between germline ends came to 5 bases. This CDR3 is built from 12 residues. Germline-derived CDR1 and CDR2 are SEHNR and FQNEAQ (reference sequence). CDR3 sequence: CASSSSNYGYTF. The CDR3 bases are TGTGCCAGCAGCTCCAGCAACTATGGCTACACCTTC.

This clonotype was counted at least ten times. V usage is TRBV4-3 and J usage is TRBJ2-1; D remains ambiguous. CDR1 and CDR2 (germline): LGHNA, YSLEER. V shed 0 bases and J shed 3 bases, with 12 bases lying between them. The CDR3 spans 16 residues. Here the CDR3 reads CASSQDGWSDYNEQFF. The CDR3 DNA reads TGCGCCAGCAGCCAAGATGGCTGGAGCGACTACAATGAGCAGTTCTTC.